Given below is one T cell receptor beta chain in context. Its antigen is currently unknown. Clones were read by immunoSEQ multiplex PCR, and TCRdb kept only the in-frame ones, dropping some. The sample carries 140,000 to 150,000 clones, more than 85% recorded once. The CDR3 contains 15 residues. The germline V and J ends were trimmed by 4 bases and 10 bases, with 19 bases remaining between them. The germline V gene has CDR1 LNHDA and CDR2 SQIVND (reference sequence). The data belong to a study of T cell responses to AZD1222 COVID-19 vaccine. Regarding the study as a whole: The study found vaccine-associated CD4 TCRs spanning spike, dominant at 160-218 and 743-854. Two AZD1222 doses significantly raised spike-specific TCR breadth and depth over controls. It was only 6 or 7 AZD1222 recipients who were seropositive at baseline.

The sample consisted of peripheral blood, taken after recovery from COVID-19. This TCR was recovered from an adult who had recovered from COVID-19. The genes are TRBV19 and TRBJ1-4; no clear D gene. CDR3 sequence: CASSTLEGLAGKLFF. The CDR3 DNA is TGTGCCAGTAGTACTTTAGAAGGATTAGCCGGAAAACTGTTTTTT.